These 12 T cell receptor beta chains came from one sample sequenced in a study of Tregs in tolerant kidney transplant recipients. The data were produced by immunoSEQ multiplex PCR, yet TCRdb's version contains in-frame clones alone and is incomplete. The data show some 110,000 clones, with around 94% seen just once and more than 0.45% held by the top ten. Input material: CD4+ T cells from blood. The origin of the receptors is a human donor in good health.

The chain carries TRBV7-6 and TRBJ2-7, with 7 bases aligning to TRBD1. CDR1 is SGHVS and CDR2 is FNYEAQ in the germline V gene. Losses at the gene ends were 5 bases for V and 0 bases for J; bases not matched to a gene: 7. The CDR3 extends over 15 amino acids. CDR3 in DNA: TGTGCCAGCAGCCCCCGGACAGGAAGCTCCTACGAGCAGTACTTC. As protein: CASSPRTGSSYEQYF.

The chain has TRBV9 and TRBJ1-1; D ambiguous. Germline values: CDR1 SGDLS, CDR2 YYNGEE. V was trimmed by 0 bases and J by 0 bases, leaving 6 bases between them. The CDR3 contains 14 residues. This CDR3 reads CASSVVGVNTEAFF. The CDR3 DNA is TGTGCCAGCAGCGTAGTTGGAGTGAACACTGAAGCTTTCTTT.

The CDR3: CASSRDRDEKLFF. The CDR3 nucleotides read TGTGCCAGCAGCCGAGACAGGGATGAAAAACTGTTTTTT. The chain employs TRBV7-2 and TRBJ1-4; 7 bases line up with TRBD1. V was pared by 5 bases and J by 6 bases, with 3 bases of the junction left unmatched. This CDR3 comprises 13 residues. Germline CDR1 is SGHTA and CDR2 is FQGNSA. The complete variable domain, with remaining parts taken from reference TRBV7-2 and TRBJ1-4, reads GAGVSQSPSNKVTEKGKDVELRCDPISGHTALYWYRQSLGQGLEFLIYFQGNSAPDKSGLPSDRFSAERTGGSVSTLTIQRTQQEDSAVYLCASSRDRDEKLFFGSGTQLSVL.

The chain uses TRBV7-9 and TRBJ2-5; the match to TRBD2 covers 7 bases. CDR3 length: 14 residues. V shed 5 bases, J shed 0 bases, and the junction held 3 bases outside the gene matches. Germline CDR1 SEHNR, CDR2 FQNEAQ (reference sequence). The CDR3 region is CASSHGLDQETQYF. CDR3 nucleotides: TGTGCCAGCAGCCACGGACTAGACCAAGAGACCCAGTACTTC.

CDR3 sequence: CASSLWRGELFF. CDR3 nucleotide sequence: TGTGCCAGCAGTTTATGGCGGGGAGAACTGTTTTTT. This chain uses TRBV27 with TRBJ1-4; no clear D gene. The germline CDR1 and CDR2 sequences are MNHEY and SMNVEV (reference sequence). The CDR3 is 12 amino acids. V was cut by 1 base and J by 12 bases, with 9 bases left in between.

The gene calls are TRBV18 and TRBJ2-7; possibly TRBD1 or TRBD2 for D (5 bases each). V was shortened by 5 bases and J by 5 bases, with 13 bases between the two germline ends. The CDR3 loop spans 13 amino acids. Germline values: CDR1 KGHSH, CDR2 LQKENI. This CDR3 reads CASSSPGSHEQYF. The CDR3 region has the DNA TGTGCCAGCTCATCGCCAGGGAGCCACGAGCAGTACTTC.

The genes are TRBV2 and TRBJ2-3; possible D gene TRBD1, 8 bases. Germline lookup yields CDR1 SNHLY and CDR2 FYNNEI. V dropped 10 bases and J dropped 0 bases, with 23 bases sitting between them. The CDR3 has 17 residues. The CDR3 region has the DNA TGTGCCAACACGGACAGGGTAGCGGGCGTTAGCACAGATACGCAGTATTTT. It codes for CANTDRVAGVSTDTQYF.

This clone turned up a few times. V and J are TRBV5-6 and TRBJ2-7, with 10 bases identical to TRBD2. Trimming removed 4 bases from V and 4 bases from J; junction bases left unmatched: 8. The V gene's germline CDR1 is SGHDT and CDR2 YYEEEE. This CDR3 comprises 15 residues. The CDR3 coding sequence is TGTGCCAGCAGCGGGCCCGGGACTAGCGTATACGAGCAGTACTTC. This codes for CASSGPGTSVYEQYF.

The chain links TRBV28 to TRBJ1-1, with D possibly TRBD1 on 5 matching bases. The CDR3 consists of 12 residues. Germline CDR1 reads MDHEN; CDR2 reads SYDVKM. Trimming removed 6 bases from V and 3 bases from J, with 8 bases in between. Here the CDR3 DNA reads TGTGCCAGCAGGACAGTTGACACTGAAGCTTTCTTT. Translation gives CASRTVDTEAFF.

The chain joins TRBV25-1 to TRBJ2-3; D might be TRBD2 (6 bases). The germline gives CDR1 MGHDK, CDR2 SYGVNS. This CDR3 is built from 14 residues. V was pared by 3 bases and J by 2 bases, with 9 bases between. The CDR3 reads CASSDPGDTDTQYF. The CDR3 coding sequence is TGTGCCAGCAGTGACCCGGGGGACACAGATACGCAGTATTTT.

The chain links TRBV4-2 to TRBJ2-1; TRBD2 aligns across 11 bases. The CDR3 spans 17 residues. The germline V gene has CDR1 LGHNA and CDR2 YNFKEQ. With V trimmed by 2 bases and J by 5 bases, 8 bases remained unmatched. The CDR3, as DNA: TGTGCCAGCAGCCAATCCATAGCGGGAGGGCTTAACAATGAGCAGTTCTTC. Encoded protein: CASSQSIAGGLNNEQFF.

The chain recombines TRBV5-1 with TRBJ2-5; 8 bases are a match to TRBD1. CDR1 is SGHRS and CDR2 is YFSETQ in the germline V gene. The J segment lost 2 bases and the V segment lost 2 bases, leaving 5 bases of the junction unmatched. The CDR3 is made up of 15 amino acids. The CDR3, as DNA: TGCGCCAGCAGCTTTGGCGACAGGGGTCAAGAGACCCAGTACTTC. This codes for CASSFGDRGQETQYF.